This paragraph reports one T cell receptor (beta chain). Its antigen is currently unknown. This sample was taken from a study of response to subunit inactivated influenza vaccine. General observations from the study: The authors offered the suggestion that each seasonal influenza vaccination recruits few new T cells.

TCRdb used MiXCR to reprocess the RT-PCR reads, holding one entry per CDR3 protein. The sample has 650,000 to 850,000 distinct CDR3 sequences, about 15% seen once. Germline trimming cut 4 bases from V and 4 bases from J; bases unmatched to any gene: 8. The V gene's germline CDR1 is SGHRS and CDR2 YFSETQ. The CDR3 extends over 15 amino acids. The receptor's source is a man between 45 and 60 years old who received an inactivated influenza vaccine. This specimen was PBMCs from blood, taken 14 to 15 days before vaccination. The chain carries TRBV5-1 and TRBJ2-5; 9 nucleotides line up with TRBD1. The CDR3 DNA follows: TGCGCCAGCAGCAAAAACCCGGGACAGGGAGAGACCCAGTACTTC. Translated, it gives CASSKNPGQGETQYF.